This is a list of T cell receptor beta chains from one sample in a study of cytomegalovirus exposure and HLA in healthy donors. Produced via immunoSEQ multiplex PCR; TCRdb's table is partial and in-frame only. The sample shows 250,000 to 400,000 clones, nearly 90% of them seen only once. Sample: PBMCs. All receptors derive from a man between 25 and 39 years old in good health and CMV-seronegative. Both conserved end residues are part of each CDR3. Fields, in order: clone size, V gene, J gene, D gene, CDR3 protein, CDR3 DNA. A D gene is named only where the DNA matches it firmly. The listing skips clone size in some rows; elsewhere it reads once, few, many or a size class.

>.|TRBV12-5|TRBJ2-5|TRBD1
CASGWTGNPNLRETQYF
TGTGCTAGTGGTTGGACAGGGAACCCGAACCTTAGAGAGACCCAGTACTTC
>.|TRBV5-4|TRBJ2-3|TRBD2
CASSSGGIAGFTDTQYF
TGTGCCAGCAGCTCGGGAGGGATAGCGGGGTTTACAGATACGCAGTATTTT
>.|TRBV2|TRBJ2-3|TRBD2
CASVTGTSVTDTQYF
TGTGCCAGCGTTACCGGGACTAGTGTTACAGATACGCAGTATTTT
>.|TRBV5-1|TRBJ2-1|.
CASSLSRSDNEQFF
TGCGCCAGCAGCTTGTCGCGCTCTGACAATGAGCAGTTCTTC
>.|TRBV13|TRBJ2-3|.
CASSFPRGMDTQYF
TGTGCCAGCAGTTTCCCCCGGGGGATGGATACGCAGTATTTT
>.|TRBV11-2|TRBJ2-1|TRBD2
CASSLIASGGPSYNEQFF
TGTGCCAGCAGCTTAATAGCTAGCGGGGGACCGTCCTACAATGAGCAGTTCTTC
>few|TRBV9|TRBJ1-2|.
CASSVVGGNYGYTF
TGTGCCAGCAGCGTTGTAGGGGGAAACTATGGCTACACCTTC
>.|TRBV7-9|TRBJ2-7|TRBD1
CASSLGGQATYEQYF
TGTGCCAGCAGCTTAGGAGGACAGGCAACCTACGAGCAGTACTTC
>.|TRBV10-3|TRBJ2-5|.
CAISESSQETQYF
TGTGCCATCAGTGAGAGTAGCCAAGAGACCCAGTACTTC
>.|TRBV16|TRBJ2-7|TRBD2
CASSPILAGGYEQYF
TGTGCCAGCAGCCCCATACTAGCGGGGGGGTACGAGCAGTACTTC
>.|TRBV27|TRBJ2-5|.
CASSPPGLQETQYF
TGTGCCAGCAGTCCGCCAGGACTGCAAGAGACCCAGTACTTC
>.|TRBV5-1|TRBJ2-5|TRBD1
CASRAGQGARETQYF
TGCGCCAGCAGAGCCGGACAGGGGGCCCGAGAGACCCAGTACTTC
>.|TRBV7-7|TRBJ2-5|.
CASGEISGATETQYF
TGTGCCAGCGGTGAAATTAGCGGCGCTACGGAGACCCAGTACTTC
>few|TRBV19|TRBJ1-2|TRBD1
CASTHLGTGHGYTF
TGTGCCAGTACCCATCTAGGGACAGGGCATGGCTACACCTTC
>.|TRBV9|TRBJ1-1|.
CASSAPPGDTEAFF
TGTGCCAGCAGCGCCCCCCCCGGGGACACTGAAGCTTTCTTT
>.|TRBV4-2|TRBJ1-2|TRBD1
CASSHEQGAGDYGYTF
TGTGCCAGCAGCCACGAACAGGGGGCGGGAGACTATGGCTACACCTTC
>.|TRBV11-2|TRBJ2-7|TRBD2
CASSFGGDDEQYF
TGTGCCAGCAGCTTCGGGGGGGACGACGAGCAGTACTTC
>.|TRBV7-9|TRBJ2-3|.
CARPGESTDTQYF
TGTGCCAGACCCGGGGAGAGCACAGATACGCAGTATTTT
>.|TRBV5-3|TRBJ1-5|TRBD1
CARSLVGRGPNQPQHF
TGTGCCAGAAGCTTGGTTGGCAGGGGGCCCAATCAGCCCCAGCATTTT
>.|TRBV27|TRBJ2-3|TRBD1
CATSTGTGTDTQYF
TGTGCCACCTCGACAGGGACCGGCACAGATACGCAGTATTTT